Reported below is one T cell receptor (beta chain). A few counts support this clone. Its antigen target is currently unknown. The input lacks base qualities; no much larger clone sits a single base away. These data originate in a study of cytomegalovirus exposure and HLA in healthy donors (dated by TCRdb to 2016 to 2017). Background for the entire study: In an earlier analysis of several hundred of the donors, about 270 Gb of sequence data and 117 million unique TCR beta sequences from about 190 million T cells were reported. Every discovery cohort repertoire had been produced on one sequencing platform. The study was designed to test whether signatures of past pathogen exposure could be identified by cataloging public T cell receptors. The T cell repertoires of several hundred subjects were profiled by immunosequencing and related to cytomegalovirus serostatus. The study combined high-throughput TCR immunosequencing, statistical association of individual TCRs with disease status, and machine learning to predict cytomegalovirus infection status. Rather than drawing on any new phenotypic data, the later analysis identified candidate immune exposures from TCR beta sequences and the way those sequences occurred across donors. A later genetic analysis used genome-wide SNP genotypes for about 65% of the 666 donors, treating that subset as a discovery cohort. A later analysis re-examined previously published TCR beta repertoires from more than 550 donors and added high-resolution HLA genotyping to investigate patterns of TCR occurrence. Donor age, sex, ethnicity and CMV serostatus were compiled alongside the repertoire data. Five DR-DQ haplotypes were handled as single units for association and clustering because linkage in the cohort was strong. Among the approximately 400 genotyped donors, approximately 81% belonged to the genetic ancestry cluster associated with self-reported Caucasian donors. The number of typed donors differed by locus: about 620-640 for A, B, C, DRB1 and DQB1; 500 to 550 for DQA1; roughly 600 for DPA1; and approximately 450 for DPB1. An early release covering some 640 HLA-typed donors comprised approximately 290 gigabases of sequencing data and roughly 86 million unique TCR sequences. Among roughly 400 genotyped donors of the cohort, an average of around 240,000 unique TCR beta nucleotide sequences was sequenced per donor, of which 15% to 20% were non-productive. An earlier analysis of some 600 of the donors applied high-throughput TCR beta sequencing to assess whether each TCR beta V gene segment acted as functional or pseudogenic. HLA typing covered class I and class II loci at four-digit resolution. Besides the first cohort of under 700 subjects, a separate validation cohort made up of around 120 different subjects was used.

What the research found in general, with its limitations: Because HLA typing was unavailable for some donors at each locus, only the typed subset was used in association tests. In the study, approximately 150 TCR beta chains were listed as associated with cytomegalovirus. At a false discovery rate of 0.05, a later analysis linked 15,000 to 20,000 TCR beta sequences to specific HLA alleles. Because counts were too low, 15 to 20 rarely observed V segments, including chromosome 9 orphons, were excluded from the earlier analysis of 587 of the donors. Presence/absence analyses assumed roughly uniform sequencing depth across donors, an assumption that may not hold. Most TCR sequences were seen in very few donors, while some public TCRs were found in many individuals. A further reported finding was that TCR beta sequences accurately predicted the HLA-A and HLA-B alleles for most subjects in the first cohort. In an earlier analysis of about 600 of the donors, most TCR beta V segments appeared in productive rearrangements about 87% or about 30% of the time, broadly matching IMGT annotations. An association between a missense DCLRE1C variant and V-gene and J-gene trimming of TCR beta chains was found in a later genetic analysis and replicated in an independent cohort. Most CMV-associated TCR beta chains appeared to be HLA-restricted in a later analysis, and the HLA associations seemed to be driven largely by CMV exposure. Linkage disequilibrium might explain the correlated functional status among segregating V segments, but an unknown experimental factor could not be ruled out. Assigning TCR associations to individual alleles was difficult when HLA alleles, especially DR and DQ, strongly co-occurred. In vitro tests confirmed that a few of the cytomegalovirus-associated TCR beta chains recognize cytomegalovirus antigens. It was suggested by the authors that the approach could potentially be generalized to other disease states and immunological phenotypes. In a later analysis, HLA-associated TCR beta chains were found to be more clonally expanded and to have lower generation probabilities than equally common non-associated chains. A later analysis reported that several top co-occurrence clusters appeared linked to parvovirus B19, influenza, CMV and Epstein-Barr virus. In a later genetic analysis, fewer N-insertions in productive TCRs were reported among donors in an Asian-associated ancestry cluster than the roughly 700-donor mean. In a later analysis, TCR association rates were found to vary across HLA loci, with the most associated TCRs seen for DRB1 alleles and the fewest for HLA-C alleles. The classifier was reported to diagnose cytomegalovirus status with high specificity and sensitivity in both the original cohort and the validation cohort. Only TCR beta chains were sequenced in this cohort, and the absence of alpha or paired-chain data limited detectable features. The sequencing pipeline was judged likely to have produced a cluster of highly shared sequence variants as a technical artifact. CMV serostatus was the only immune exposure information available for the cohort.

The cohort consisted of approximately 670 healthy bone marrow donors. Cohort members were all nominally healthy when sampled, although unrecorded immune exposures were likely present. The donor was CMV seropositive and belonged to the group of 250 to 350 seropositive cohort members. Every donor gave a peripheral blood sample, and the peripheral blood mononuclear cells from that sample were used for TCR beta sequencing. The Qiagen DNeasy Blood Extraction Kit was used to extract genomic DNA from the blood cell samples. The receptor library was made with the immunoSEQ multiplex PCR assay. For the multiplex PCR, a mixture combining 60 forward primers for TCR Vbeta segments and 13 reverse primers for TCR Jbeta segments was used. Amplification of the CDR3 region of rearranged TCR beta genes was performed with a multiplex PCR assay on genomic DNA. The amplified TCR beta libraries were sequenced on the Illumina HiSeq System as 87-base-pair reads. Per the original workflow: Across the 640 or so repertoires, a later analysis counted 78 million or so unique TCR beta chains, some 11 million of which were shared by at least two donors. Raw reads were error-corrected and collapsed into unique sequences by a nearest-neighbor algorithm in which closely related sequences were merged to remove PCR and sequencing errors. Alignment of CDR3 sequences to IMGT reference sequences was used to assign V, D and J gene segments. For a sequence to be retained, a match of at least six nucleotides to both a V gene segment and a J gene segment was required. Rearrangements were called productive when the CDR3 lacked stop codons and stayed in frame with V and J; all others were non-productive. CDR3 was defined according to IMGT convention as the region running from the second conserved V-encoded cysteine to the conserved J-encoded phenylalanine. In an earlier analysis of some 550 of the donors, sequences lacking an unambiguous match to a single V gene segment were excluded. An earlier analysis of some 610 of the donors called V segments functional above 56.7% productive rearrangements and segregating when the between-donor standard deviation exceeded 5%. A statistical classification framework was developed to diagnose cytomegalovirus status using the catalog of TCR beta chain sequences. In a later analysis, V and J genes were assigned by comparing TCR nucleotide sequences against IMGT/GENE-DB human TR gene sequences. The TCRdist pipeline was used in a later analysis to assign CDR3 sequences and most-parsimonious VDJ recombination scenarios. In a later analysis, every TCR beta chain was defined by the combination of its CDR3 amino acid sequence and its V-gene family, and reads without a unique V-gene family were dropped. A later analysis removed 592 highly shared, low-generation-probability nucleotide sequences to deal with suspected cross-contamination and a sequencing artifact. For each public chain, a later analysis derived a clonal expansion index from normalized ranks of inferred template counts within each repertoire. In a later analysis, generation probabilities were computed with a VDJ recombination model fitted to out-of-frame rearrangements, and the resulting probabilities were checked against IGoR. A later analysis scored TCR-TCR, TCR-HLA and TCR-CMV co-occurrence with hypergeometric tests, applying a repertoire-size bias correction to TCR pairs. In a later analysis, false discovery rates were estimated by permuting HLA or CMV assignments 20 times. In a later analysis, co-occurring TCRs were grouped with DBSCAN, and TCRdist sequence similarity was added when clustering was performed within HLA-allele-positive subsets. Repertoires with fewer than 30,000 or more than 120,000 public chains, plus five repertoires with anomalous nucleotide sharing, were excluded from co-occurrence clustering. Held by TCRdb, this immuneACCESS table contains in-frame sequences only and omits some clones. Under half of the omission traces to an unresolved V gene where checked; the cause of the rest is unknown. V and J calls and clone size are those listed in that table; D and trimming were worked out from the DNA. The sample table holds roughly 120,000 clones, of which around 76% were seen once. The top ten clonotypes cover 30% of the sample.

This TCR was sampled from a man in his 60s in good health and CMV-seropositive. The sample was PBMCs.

CDR3 loop: CASSLQASSYEQYF. The sequenced DNA is TGTGCCAGCAGCCTTCAGGCGAGCTCCTACGAGCAGTACTTC. The sequence joins TRBV6-6 to TRBJ2-7; the D gene identity is not certain. The CDR1 and CDR2 encoded by the germline V gene (reference sequence) are MNHNY and SVGAGI. The cysteine opens and the phenylalanine closes a CDR3 of 14 amino acids. The retained sequence is limited to the CDR3, 42 bases, with the frame set at the first base. V loses 6 bases of germline sequence and J loses 0 bases, and the interval between the two ends is 12 bases.